The 16 T cell receptor beta chains below were found in one sample sequenced in a study of blood T cell repertoires in COVID-19. Profiling relied on immunoSEQ multiplex PCR, and the TCRdb table lists in-frame clones only, not all of them. The data contain over 300,000 clones, nearly 90% of them singletons. The sample consisted of PBMCs or T cells enriched from blood (not recorded which). The receptors were sampled from a woman aged 25 to 39 who had recovered from COVID-19.

This chain joins TRBV19 and TRBJ2-5, with D possibly TRBD1 on 5 matching bases. With 4 bases removed from V and 1 base from J, the gap between germline ends came to 10 bases. Germline V CDR1 and CDR2: LNHDA, SQIVND (reference sequence). The CDR3 is made up of 14 amino acids. The CDR3 loop reads CASSTGQIQETQYF. The DNA for the CDR3 is TGTGCCAGTAGTACTGGACAAATCCAAGAGACCCAGTACTTC.

The chain combines TRBV30 with TRBJ1-2; D unresolved. Per the germline V gene, CDR1 is GTSNPN and CDR2 is SVGIG (reference sequence). Trimming took 5 bases from V and 4 from J, leaving 11 bases between them. The CDR3 loop spans 12 amino acids. DNA for the CDR3: TGTGCCTGGCGGGGTCGCTCCTATGGCTACACCTTC. Its translation: CAWRGRSYGYTF.

The rearrangement joins TRBV5-1 to TRBJ1-5; tentatively, D is TRBD1 (5 bases). Germline CDR1 reads SGHRS; CDR2 reads YFSETQ. This CDR3 has 15 amino acids. V was shortened by 1 base and J by 2 bases, with 10 bases between the two germline ends. CDR3 sequence (DNA): TGCGCCAGCAGCTTGACAGGACATGGCAATCAGCCCCAGCATTTT. It encodes CASSLTGHGNQPQHF.

This chain uses TRBV6-5 with TRBJ1-1; D remains ambiguous. Per germline, CDR1 MNHEY and CDR2 SVGAGI. CDR3 size: 11 residues. V was trimmed by 8 bases and J by 1 base, leaving 5 bases between them. CDR3 bases: TGTGCCAGCCAAAAGAACACTGAAGCTTTCTTT. This gives the protein CASQKNTEAFF.

The chain employs TRBV3-1 (or the pseudogene TRBV3-2) and TRBJ2-7; TRBD1 is a possible D gene (5 bases). The CDR3 spans 14 residues. CDR1 is LGHDT, CDR2 YNNKEL, per germline (reference sequence). V dropped 0 bases and J dropped 5 bases, with 11 bases sitting between them. CDR3 in amino acids: CASSQEVRGHEQYF. CDR3 sequence (DNA): TGTGCCAGCAGCCAAGAAGTAAGGGGCCACGAGCAGTACTTC.

This chain connects TRBV7-3 to TRBJ1-4; D is unresolved. The CDR3 has 16 amino acids. The ends were cut back, 0 bases at V and 4 bases at J, with 12 bases in the middle. CDR1 SGHTA and CDR2 FQGTGA come from the germline V gene. CDR3 region: CASSLTQRLDNEKLFF. CDR3 sequence (DNA): TGTGCCAGCAGCTTAACTCAGCGTCTTGATAATGAAAAACTGTTTTTT.

This chain links TRBV13 with TRBJ2-7, with 9 bases that match TRBD1. This CDR3 is built from 17 residues. V was clipped by 0 bases and J by 6 bases; unmatched bases: 12. CDR1 is PRHDT and CDR2 is FYEKMQ in the germline V gene (reference sequence). CDR3 nucleotides: TGTGCCAGCAGCTTAGGAAACTTCCCGACAGGGGGTCGCGAGCAGTACTTC. It codes for CASSLGNFPTGGREQYF.

The rearrangement joins TRBV30 to TRBJ1-6, with TRBD1 identical over 9 bases. The J segment lost 8 bases and the V segment lost 5 bases, leaving 7 bases of the junction unmatched. Germline V gives CDR1 GTSNPN, CDR2 SVGIG (reference sequence). This CDR3 comprises 14 residues. The CDR3 spells CAWGDRDYDSPLHF. The CDR3 DNA follows: TGTGCCTGGGGGGACAGGGACTACGATTCACCCCTCCACTTT. The variable domain in full, completed from reference TRBV30 and TRBJ1-6, reads SQTIHQWPATLVQPVGSPLSLECTVEGTSNPNLYWYRQAAGRGLQLLFYSVGIGQISSEVPQNLSASRPQDRQFILSSKKLLLSDSGFYLCAWGDRDYDSPLHFGNGTRLTVT.

CDR3 DNA sequence: TGTGCCAGCAGCTCAACACCATCACCCCTCCACTTT. This codes for CASSSTPSPLHF. The V gene is TRBV7-2, the J gene TRBJ1-6; no reliable D call. Germline loops: CDR1 SGHTA, CDR2 FQGNSA. The CDR3 sequence is 12 residues long. V was clipped by 4 bases and J by 10 bases, with 8 bases between them.

This sequence joins TRBV12-3 or TRBV12-4 and TRBJ1-3, with a tentative D call TRBD1 (6 bases). The CDR3 loop spans 13 amino acids. V lost 10 bases and J 5 bases, leaving 15 bases between the germline ends. Written as DNA, the CDR3 is TGTGCCACTAGGCGGACAGTAAGAAACACCATATATTTT. Residues: CATRRTVRNTIYF.

The chain is built from TRBV5-1 and TRBJ2-5; D uncertain. The CDR3 is 13 residues long. The germline gives CDR1 SGHRS, CDR2 YFSETQ. Trimming shortened V by 2 bases and J by 1 base, and 6 bases separated the two germline ends. The CDR3 loop is CASSFGFQETQYF. The CDR3 nucleotides read TGCGCCAGCAGCTTCGGGTTCCAAGAGACCCAGTACTTC. Looking up the rest from reference TRBV5-1 and TRBJ2-5 gives the full variable domain: KAGVTQTPRYLIKTRGQQVTLSCSPISGHRSVSWYQQTPGQGLQFLFEYFSETQRNKGNFPGRFSGRQFSNSRSEMNVSTLELGDSALYLCASSFGFQETQYFGPGTRLLVL.

The rearrangement joins TRBV5-6 to TRBJ1-2; 8 bases align to TRBD1. The V gene end was trimmed by 4 bases and the J gene end by 5 bases; junction bases not matched to a gene: 10. Germline lookup yields CDR1 SGHDT and CDR2 YYEEEE. The CDR3 has 15 amino acids. CDR3 DNA: TGTGCCAGCAGCGCTCCCAGGGGGCGCGGGTATGGCTACACCTTC. It specifies CASSAPRGRGYGYTF.

V usage is TRBV29-1 and J usage is TRBJ1-2; D ambiguous. This CDR3 has 14 residues. V lost 4 bases to trimming and J lost 1 base, with 13 bases between them. Germline CDR1 and CDR2: SQVTM and ANQGSEA. The CDR3 sequence: CSVVSSGDNYGYTF. The CDR3 DNA reads TGCAGCGTTGTCTCGTCAGGCGATAACTATGGCTACACCTTC.

The chain combines TRBV6-5 with TRBJ2-5; 7 positions agree with TRBD1. CDR3 length: 14 amino acids. The ends lost 2 bases at V and 5 bases at J; junction bases unmatched: 5. Germline-derived CDR1 and CDR2 are MNHEY and SVGAGI. The CDR3 nucleotides read TGTGCCAGCAGTTACGACAGGGTACGGGAGACCCAGTACTTC. Its translation: CASSYDRVRETQYF.

The V gene is TRBV5-1, the J gene TRBJ2-1, with D hard to call. Trimming removed 4 bases at V and 5 bases at J, with 19 bases between. This CDR3 has 16 residues. Germline V lookup: CDR1 SGHRS, CDR2 YFSETQ. The CDR3 coding sequence is TGCGCCAGCAGCCCTACCCCATTACTTCCGGACAATGAGCAGTTCTTC. Translating it yields CASSPTPLLPDNEQFF.

J is TRBJ1-2 and V is TRBV5-1, with D perhaps matching TRBD1 (6 bases). The CDR3 has 15 amino acids. The V and J ends lost 4 bases and 8 bases respectively, with 21 bases between them. Germline V gene data show CDR1 as SGHRS and CDR2 as YFSETQ. CDR3 nucleotides: TGCGCCAGCAGCGCAAGACGACAGGACCCCTCGGGCTACACCTTC. Protein product: CASSARRQDPSGYTF.